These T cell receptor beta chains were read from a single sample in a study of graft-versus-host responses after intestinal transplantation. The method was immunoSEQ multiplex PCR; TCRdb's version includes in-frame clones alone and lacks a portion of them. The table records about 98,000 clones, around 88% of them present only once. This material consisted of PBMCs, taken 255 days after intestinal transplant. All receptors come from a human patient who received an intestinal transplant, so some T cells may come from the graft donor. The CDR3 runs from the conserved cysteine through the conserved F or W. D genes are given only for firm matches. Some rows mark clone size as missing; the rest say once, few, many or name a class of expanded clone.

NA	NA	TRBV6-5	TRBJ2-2	CASSYRGRGTGELFF	TGTGCCAGCAGTTACCGGGGGCGGGGGACCGGGGAGCTGTTTTTT
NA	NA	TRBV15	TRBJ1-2	CATSREKGLYGYTF	TGTGCCACCAGCAGAGAAAAGGGCCTCTATGGCTACACCTTC
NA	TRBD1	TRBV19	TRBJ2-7	CASSGGTGHAEQYF	TGTGCCAGTAGTGGCGGGACAGGACACGCCGAGCAGTACTTC
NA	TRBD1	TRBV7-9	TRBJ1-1	CASSPGDSLNTEAFF	TGTGCCAGCAGCCCTGGGGACAGTTTGAACACTGAAGCTTTCTTT
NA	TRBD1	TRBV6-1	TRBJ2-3	CASAGTGATDTQYF	TGTGCCAGCGCCGGGACAGGGGCCACAGATACGCAGTATTTT
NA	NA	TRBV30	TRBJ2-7	CAWSVGLGGSDEQYF	TGTGCCTGGAGTGTTGGGTTGGGGGGAAGCGACGAGCAGTACTTC
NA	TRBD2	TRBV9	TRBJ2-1	CASSVPPGGNEQFF	TGTGCCAGCAGCGTCCCCCCGGGGGGCAATGAGCAGTTCTTC
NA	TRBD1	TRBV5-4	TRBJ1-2	CASSPGQGDYGYTF	TGTGCCAGCAGCCCCGGACAGGGGGACTATGGCTACACCTTC
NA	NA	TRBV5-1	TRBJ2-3	CASSLSTDSRGTQYF	TGCGCCAGCAGCTTGTCGACAGACAGCAGAGGTACGCAGTATTTT
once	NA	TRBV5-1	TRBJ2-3	CASSFRAPDTQYF	TGCGCCAGCAGCTTTCGGGCCCCAGATACGCAGTATTTT
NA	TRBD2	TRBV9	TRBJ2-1	CASSPSGTSGNEQFF	TGTGCCAGCAGCCCCTCCGGGACTAGCGGGAATGAGCAGTTCTTC
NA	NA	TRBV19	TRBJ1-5	CASRRGASNQPQHF	TGTGCCAGCCGGCGGGGGGCGAGCAATCAGCCCCAGCATTTT
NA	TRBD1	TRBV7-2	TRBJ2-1	CASSLEARDRDNEQFF	TGTGCCAGCAGCTTAGAGGCCCGGGACAGAGACAATGAGCAGTTCTTC
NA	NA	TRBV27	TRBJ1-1	CASSRLQVRGNTEAFF	TGTGCCAGCAGCCGTCTACAGGTTCGGGGAAACACTGAAGCTTTCTTT
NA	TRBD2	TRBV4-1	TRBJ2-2	CASSQVVAGGANTGELFF	TGCGCCAGCAGCCAAGTGGTAGCGGGGGGCGCTAACACCGGGGAGCTGTTTTTT
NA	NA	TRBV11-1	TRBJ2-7	CASSPRGRAYEQYF	TGTGCCAGCAGCCCCCGGGGACGGGCCTACGAGCAGTACTTC
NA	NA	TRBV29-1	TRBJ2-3	CSVDLMADTQYF	TGCAGCGTTGACTTAATGGCAGATACGCAGTATTTT
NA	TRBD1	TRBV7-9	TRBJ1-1	CASSTGTVRRNTEAFF	TGTGCCAGCAGCACAGGGACAGTTCGGAGGAACACTGAAGCTTTCTTT
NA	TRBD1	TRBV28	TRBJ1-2	CASSSPRGLKYGYTF	TGTGCCAGCAGTTCGCCCAGGGGGCTCAAGTATGGCTACACCTTC
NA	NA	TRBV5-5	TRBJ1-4	CASTPGVRNEKLFF	TGTGCCAGCACCCCCGGGGTACGTAATGAAAAACTGTTTTTT
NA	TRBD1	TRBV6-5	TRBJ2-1	CASSRPSGGHEQFF	TGTGCCAGCAGCCGACCATCAGGGGGCCATGAGCAGTTCTTC
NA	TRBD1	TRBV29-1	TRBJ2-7	CSVEDRTYEQYF	TGCAGCGTTGAGGACAGGACCTACGAGCAGTACTTC
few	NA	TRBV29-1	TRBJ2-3	CSANTGQTDTQYF	TGCAGCGCTAATACAGGGCAGACAGATACGCAGTATTTT
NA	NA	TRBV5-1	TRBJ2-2	CASSLGRAATGELFF	TGCGCCAGCAGCTTGGGAAGGGCGGCCACCGGGGAGCTGTTTTTT
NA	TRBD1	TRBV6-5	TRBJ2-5	CASSYRDRVSQDTQYF	TGTGCCAGCAGTTACCGCGACAGGGTGAGCCAAGACACCCAGTACTTC
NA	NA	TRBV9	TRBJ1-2	CASSSRPGPRDYGYTF	TGTGCCAGCAGCTCAAGGCCGGGCCCCCGGGACTATGGCTACACCTTC
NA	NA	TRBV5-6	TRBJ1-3	CASSLGQAGNTIYF	TGTGCCAGCAGCTTGGGACAGGCTGGAAACACCATATATTTT
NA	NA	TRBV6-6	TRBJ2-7	CASSAHTGVSYEQYF	TGTGCCAGCAGTGCCCACACTGGGGTCTCCTACGAGCAGTACTTC
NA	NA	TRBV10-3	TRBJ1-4	CATGTTTTNEKLFF	TGTGCCACCGGGACTACAACAACTAATGAAAAACTGTTTTTT
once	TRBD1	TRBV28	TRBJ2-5	CASRRDRGETQYF	TGTGCCAGCAGGAGGGACAGGGGAGAGACCCAGTACTTC
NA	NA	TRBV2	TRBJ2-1	CASSEARGGGNEQFF	TGTGCCAGCAGTGAAGCACGAGGGGGAGGCAATGAGCAGTTCTTC
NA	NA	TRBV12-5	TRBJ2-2	CASGPDSYTGELFF	TGTGCTAGTGGACCCGACAGTTACACCGGGGAGCTGTTTTTT
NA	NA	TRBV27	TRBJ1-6	CASSSGTITSSYNSPLHF	TGTGCCAGCAGTTCCGGGACAATCACGAGCTCCTATAATTCACCCCTCCACTTT
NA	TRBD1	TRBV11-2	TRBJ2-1	CASSLRLRGRDMDEQFF	TGTGCCAGCAGCTTACGACTCAGGGGGCGTGATATGGATGAGCAGTTCTTC
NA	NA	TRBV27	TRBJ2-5	CASSLLVGVETQYF	TGTGCCAGCAGTTTACTTGTGGGCGTGGAGACCCAGTACTTC
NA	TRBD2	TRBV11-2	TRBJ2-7	CASSPGGGTYEQYF	TGTGCCAGCAGCCCCGGGGGGGGGACCTACGAGCAGTACTTC
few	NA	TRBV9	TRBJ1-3	CASSVDGDSGNTIYF	TGTGCCAGCAGCGTGGACGGCGACTCTGGAAACACCATATATTTT
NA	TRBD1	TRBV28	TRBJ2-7	CASTTGQGFYEQYF	TGTGCCAGCACTACGGGACAGGGTTTCTACGAGCAGTACTTC
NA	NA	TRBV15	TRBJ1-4	CATSRDLAGGASNEKLFF	TGTGCCACCAGCAGAGATCTTGCGGGGGGGGCTTCTAATGAAAAACTGTTTTTT
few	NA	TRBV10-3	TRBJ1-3	CATRGAGNTIYF	TGTGCCACCAGGGGAGCTGGAAACACCATATATTTT
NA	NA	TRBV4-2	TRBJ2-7	CASSPRRSYEQYF	TGTGCCAGCAGCCCAAGACGTTCCTACGAGCAGTACTTC